The clone carrying this T cell receptor beta chain was counted at least ten times. Its antigen is still unknown. Patients having uncontrolled infection, another autoimmune disease, pregnancy or lactation were not included. In germline, CDR1 is MRHNA, CDR2 SNTAGT. The CDR3 sequence is 12 residues long. Trimming left V 3 bases short and J 5 bases short, with 7 bases between. The source material, RNA transcripts, was used to amplify TCR beta CDR3 regions. TCR CDR3 underwent first-round RT-PCR with the HTBI primer set. TCRdb processed the multiplex PCR reads anew with MiXCR; each CDR3 protein has one entry. Found here are over 650,000 distinct CDR3 sequences, about 17% of them singletons; the top ten hold roughly 8%. The data were taken from a study of T cells in Graves' hyperthyroidism and ophthalmopathy. General observations from the study: Researchers found most expanded thyroid clonotypes above 0.001 in blood as well.

Sequencing input: blood. This rearrangement joins TRBV6-4 to TRBJ1-1; the D is unclear. The clonotype originates from a man younger than 35 with Graves' hyperthyroidism. CDR3 in DNA: TGTGCCAGCAGTGAGTATTGGACTGAAGCTTTCTTT. Amino acids: CASSEYWTEAFF.